The entry below describes one T cell receptor beta chain. The antigen remains unidentified. CDR3 length: 12 residues. The V gene's germline CDR1 is MDHEN and CDR2 SYDVKM. The V end lost 6 bases, the J end lost 1 base, and 7 bases lay between the germline ends. The data were taken from a study of OX40 agonist ivuxolimab in advanced cancers. Across the whole study: Dose-escalation patients' cancers were hepatocellular carcinoma, melanoma, renal cell or head and neck cancer. In three patients, partial responses were observed, one with hepatocellular carcinoma and two with cutaneous melanoma. Study-wide findings and caveats: In the 0.1-3.0 mg/kg groups, partial responders showed among the lowest expansion.

The protocol was immunoSEQ multiplex PCR, while the TCRdb copy is restricted to in-frame clones and leaves out a portion. The sample shows 50,000 to 70,000 clones, nearly 95% of them seen only once. This sequence was found in an adult with an advanced solid tumor such as melanoma, head and neck, liver or kidney cancer. The rearrangement links TRBV28 to TRBJ2-7; D call uncertain. The specimen was CD4+ or CD8+ T cells sorted from blood, collected in a trial of the OX40 agonist ivuxolimab. The CDR3 DNA sequence: TGTGCCAGCAGCCGACAATCCTACGAGCAGTACTTC. It translates to CASSRQSYEQYF.